This T cell receptor (beta chain) was identified during a study of blood T cell repertoires in COVID-19. Authors' analysis steps: Reference gene primer amplification yielded estimated nucleated cell counts. Assay used: immunoSEQ multiplex PCR; TCRdb lists only in-frame clones, some missing. Clone size and V and J calls were adopted from that table, with D and trimming inferred from the DNA. The table lists more than 150,000 clones, approximately 84% of them singletons. Trimming took off 6 bases at V and 5 bases at J, with 17 bases between the two ends. Germline V gene sequence: CDR1 LNHDA, CDR2 SQIVND (reference sequence). The CDR3 has 15 amino acids.

The V and J genes are TRBV19 and TRBJ2-4; tentative D call: TRBD2 (5 bases). The receptor's source is a woman older than 75 with acute or convalescent COVID-19. The specimen sequenced was peripheral blood. CDR3 sequence: CASSLDKRTENIQYF. The CDR3 coding sequence is TGTGCCAGTAGCCTAGACAAGCGGACCGAAAACATTCAGTACTTC.